Below are 27 T cell receptor beta chains sequenced from a single sample in a study of T cell repertoires in cytomegalovirus infection. One entry per CDR3 protein, called by TCRdb with MiXCR from the reads. Found here are 750,000 to 900,000 distinct CDR3 sequences, roughly 28% of them singletons; the top ten hold roughly 14%. No antigens are known for them. The sequenced sample was cultured CD8+ T cells from PBMCs, obtained from culture after CMV antigen stimulation. Receptors were obtained from a human donor in good health (CMV status not recorded). Some clones in this sample may be carry-over from other donors' samples.

This clonotype has a handful of counts. The V call is TRBV4-3, the J call TRBJ1-1, with 7 positions matching TRBD1. The germline V gene encodes CDR1 LGHNA and CDR2 YSLEER. The CDR3 loop spans 15 amino acids. V shed 1 base and J 7 bases; nucleotides not matched to a gene: 9. This CDR3 reads CASSQAVGGMNEAFF. CDR3 DNA sequence: TGCGCCAGCAGCCAAGCGGTAGGGGGCATGAATGAAGCTTTCTTT.

Concerning this clonotype: Its ends do not fully match the called genes, so a read error is possible. V gene TRBV25-1 combines with J gene TRBJ2-5; 7 bases map to TRBD2. The germline CDR1 and CDR2 sequences are MGHDK and SYGVNS. This CDR3 is 15 amino acids long. The CDR3 DNA reads TGTGCGAGCAATGGGAGGGGACCAGGCCAAGAGACCCAGCACTTC. It codes for CASNGRGPGQETQHF.

The chain links TRBV7-6 to TRBJ2-7; perhaps TRBD2 as D (6 bases). V lost 4 bases and J lost 4, with 20 bases in between. CDR1 is SGHVS and CDR2 is FNYEAQ in the germline V gene. There are 16 residues in the CDR3. CDR3 residues: CASSSIAALNLYEQYF. CDR3 nucleotides: TGTGCCAGCAGCTCCATAGCGGCACTAAACTTGTACGAGCAGTACTTC.

This clonotype was counted only a few times. V is TRBV10-3 and J is TRBJ1-2; tentative D call: TRBD1 (5 bases). CDR1 is ENHRY, CDR2 SYGVKD, per germline. V was cut by 6 bases and J by 3 bases, with 5 bases left in between. The CDR3 contains 11 residues. The CDR3 DNA reads as TGTGCCATCAGACAGGACTATGGCTACACCTTC. It is translated as CAIRQDYGYTF.

Comments on this clonotype: One end of the junction fails to match germline, which may point to a read error. The gene calls are TRBV7-7 and TRBJ2-1, with D possibly matching TRBD1 (5 bases). The CDR3 is 15 amino acids. The V gene's germline CDR1 is SSHAT and CDR2 FNYEAQ (reference sequence). This CDR3 reads CASSRADNSYNEQFF. The CDR3 DNA is TGTGCTAGCAGCCGGGCGGACAACTCCTACAATGAGCAGTTCTTC.

V gene TRBV7-9 combines with J gene TRBJ1-3; a weak D match, TRBD1 (6 bases). Germline-derived CDR1 and CDR2 are SEHNR and FQNEAQ (reference sequence). This CDR3 is 15 amino acids long. The V gene lost 4 bases and the J gene lost 1 base, with 11 bases spanning the gap. CDR3 coding DNA: TGTGCCAGCAGCTCAACTACAGGGTCTGGAAACACCATATATTTT. It specifies CASSSTTGSGNTIYF.

The sample holds many counts of this clonotype. V usage is TRBV7-8 and J usage is TRBJ2-3, with 12 bases lining up with TRBD2. J was trimmed by 1 base and V by 1 base; bases with no gene match: 6. The CDR3 runs to 18 residues. Per germline, CDR1 SGHVS and CDR2 FQNEAQ. This chain's CDR3 is CASSLDPASGGGTDTQYF. In DNA form, the CDR3 reads TGTGCCAGCAGCTTAGACCCAGCTAGCGGGGGGGGCACAGATACGCAGTATTTT. Variable domain in full (rest from reference TRBV7-8 and TRBJ2-3): GAGVSQSPRYKVAKRGQDVALRCDPISGHVSLFWYQQALGQGPEFLTYFQNEAQLDKSGLPSDRFFAERPEGSVSTLKIQRTQQEDSAVYLCASSLDPASGGGTDTQYFGPGTRLTVL.

This clonotype was observed at least ten times. A read error may produce the germline difference seen at one junction end. The chain is built from TRBV7-7 and TRBJ2-2; the D is unclear. CDR3 length equals 15 residues. In germline, CDR1 is SSHAT, CDR2 FNYEAQ (reference sequence). The CDR3 region has the DNA TGTGCTAGCAGCTTAGGCTCAGGTGGCACCGGGGAGCTGTTTTTT. This gives the protein CASSLGSGGTGELFF.

The J gene is TRBJ2-2, the V gene TRBV12-3 or TRBV12-4; the D gene could be TRBD1 or TRBD2 (5 bases each). This CDR3 comprises 15 residues. V gave up 1 base and J gave up 1 base, with 7 bases separating them. Written as DNA, the CDR3 is TGTGCCAGCAGTTTAGGGGACGGGAACACCGGGGAGCTGTTTTTT. This encodes CASSLGDGNTGELFF.

The J gene is TRBJ1-2, the V gene TRBV6-8; no clear D. V was trimmed by 10 bases and J by 1 base, leaving 10 bases between them. Germline lookup yields CDR1 MNHGY and CDR2 SAAAGT. This CDR3 has 12 residues. Written as DNA, the CDR3 is TGTGCCACCGGACTGCTTAACTATGGCTACACCTTC. Protein: CATGLLNYGYTF.

This clonotype was picked up a small number of times. The chain joins TRBV4-1 to TRBJ1-1; D gene uncertain. The CDR3 consists of 14 residues. V shed 1 base and J shed 4 bases, with 10 bases lying between them. The germline CDR1 and CDR2 sequences are MGHRA and YSYEKL. This CDR3 is CASSQGHVGTEAFF. The CDR3 region has the DNA TGCGCCAGCAGCCAAGGACACGTTGGCACTGAAGCTTTCTTT.

This clonotype was counted many times. One end of the junction is discordant with germline, which a read error may explain. The DNA of the CDR3 is TGTGCTAGCAGCTTCGACCTGAACACTGAAGCTTTCTTT. The encoded protein is CASSFDLNTEAFF. The J gene is TRBJ1-1, the V gene TRBV7-6, with no clear D. Germline CDR1 and CDR2: SGHVS and FNYEAQ. The CDR3 length is 13 residues.

This clonotype was seen only a few times. This chain connects TRBV7-6 to TRBJ1-1; D not resolved. V was trimmed by 5 bases and J by 1 base, leaving 14 bases between them. The germline V gene has CDR1 SGHVS and CDR2 FNYEAQ. This CDR3 has 15 residues. The DNA of the CDR3 is TGTGCCAGCAGCCCCTCTGAGGGAGAGAACACTGAAGCTTTCTTT. Translating gives CASSPSEGENTEAFF.

As regards this clonotype: One end of the junction varies from germline; a read error may be responsible. The chain links TRBV7-2 to TRBJ1-1, with no clear D. The germline gives CDR1 SGHTA, CDR2 FQGNSA. The CDR3 has 14 amino acids. The CDR3 coding sequence is TGTGCCAGCAGCCCCGATCCGGCGGGCACTAAAGCTTTCTTT. Its translation is CASSPDPAGTKAFF.

The rearrangement joins TRBV12-3 or TRBV12-4 to TRBJ1-2; 7 nucleotides agree with TRBD1. The trim removed 1 base at V and 0 bases at J, leaving 5 bases unmatched. The CDR3 contains 16 residues. The CDR3 bases are TGTGCCAGCAGTTTAGGAAGAGGGACAGCTAACTATGGCTACACCTTC. Protein: CASSLGRGTANYGYTF.

This chain connects TRBV7-9 to TRBJ2-4; 7 bases line up with TRBD1. Germline V gene lookup returns CDR1 SEHNR and CDR2 FQNEAQ (reference sequence). The length of the CDR3 is 15 residues. V gave up 5 bases and J gave up 0 bases; unmatched junction bases: 4. As DNA, the CDR3 is TGTGCCAGCAGCCCGACAGGGCTAGCCAAAAACATTCAGTACTTC. As protein: CASSPTGLAKNIQYF.

This clonotype showed up many times. The chain links TRBV7-8 to TRBJ1-5; D uncertain. Germline V gene sequence: CDR1 SGHVS, CDR2 FQNEAQ. This CDR3 is 15 amino acids long. V lost 2 bases to trimming and J lost 0 bases, with 8 bases between them. The CDR3 region has the DNA TGTGCCAGCAGCTTAAGGTCCGGTAGCAATCAGCCCCAGCATTTT. Translation: CASSLRSGSNQPQHF.

The V and J genes are TRBV27 and TRBJ2-2; D is unresolved. CDR1 and CDR2 (germline): MNHEY, SMNVEV (reference sequence). Trimming removed 5 bases from V and 6 bases from J, with 13 bases in between. The CDR3 runs 14 residues. In DNA, the CDR3 is TGTGCCAGCAGTCCCCGAGGTATTGCCGGGGAGCTGTTTTTT. This encodes CASSPRGIAGELFF.

J is TRBJ1-1 and V is TRBV20-1; no clear D. There are 12 residues in the CDR3. In germline, CDR1 is DFQATT, CDR2 SNEGSKA (reference sequence). V lost 6 bases, J lost 5 bases, and 13 bases lay in between. The CDR3: CSATREGTEAFF. The CDR3 DNA sequence: TGCAGTGCAACCAGAGAGGGTACTGAAGCTTTCTTT.

This clonotype was detected only a few times. The gene calls are TRBV19 and TRBJ1-2; 7 bases are shared with TRBD1. Trimming cost V 6 bases and J 4 bases; bases outside gene matches: 11. The germline CDR1 and CDR2 sequences are LNHDA and SQIVND (reference sequence). The CDR3 contains 15 residues. CDR3 in amino acids: CASSPTQGQFYGYTF. The CDR3 nucleotides are TGTGCCAGTAGCCCCACGCAGGGACAGTTCTATGGCTACACCTTC.

The rearrangement joins TRBV28 to TRBJ1-2; perhaps TRBD1 as D (5 bases). Trimming left V 2 bases short and J 4 bases short, with 14 bases between. Per the germline V gene, CDR1 is MDHEN and CDR2 is SYDVKM. The CDR3 loop spans 15 amino acids. The CDR3 nucleotides are TGTGCCAGCAGTTTACAGGGTAAATACTCCTATGGCTACACCTTC. It encodes CASSLQGKYSYGYTF.

This clonotype was picked up a small number of times. CDR3 sequence: CASRDVSSLAYGYTF. The CDR3 DNA follows: TGTGCCAGCAGGGACGTCTCATCCTTAGCCTATGGCTACACCTTC. J is TRBJ1-2 and V is TRBV27; D not certain. The CDR3 runs 15 residues. Germline V gene sequence: CDR1 MNHEY, CDR2 SMNVEV (reference sequence). V was cut by 6 bases and J by 4 bases, with 18 bases left in between.

This clonotype has only a few counts. This rearrangement joins TRBV6-6 to TRBJ1-1; D unclear. V shed 2 bases and J shed 1 base, with 14 bases lying between them. The CDR3 totals 16 residues. In germline, CDR1 is MNHNY, CDR2 SVGAGI (reference sequence). The CDR3 protein is CASSYPDGTQNTEAFF. For the CDR3, the DNA is TGTGCCAGCAGTTACCCTGACGGCACCCAGAACACTGAAGCTTTCTTT.

J is TRBJ1-1 and V is TRBV7-4; D unresolved. The germline V gene encodes CDR1 SGHVT and CDR2 SQSDAQ. This CDR3 contains 11 residues. With 1 base removed from V and 10 bases from J, the gap between germline ends came to 7 bases. CDR3 bases: TGTGCCAGCAGCTTAGTTGGGGTAGCTTTCTTT. Encoded protein: CASSLVGVAFF.

This clonotype was counted a few times. The chain has TRBV2 and TRBJ1-5, with D maybe TRBD1 (5 bases). Trimming cost V 1 base and J 5 bases, with 12 bases left between them. Per germline, CDR1 SNHLY and CDR2 FYNNEI. The CDR3 is 15 residues long. CDR3 nucleotides: TGTGCCAGCAGTGAAGTGATTCGAGGGGATCAGCCCCAGCATTTT. It codes for CASSEVIRGDQPQHF. Complete variable domain (other parts from reference TRBV2 and TRBJ1-5): EPEVTQTPSHQVTQMGQEVILRCVPISNHLYFYWYRQILGQKVEFLVSFYNNEISEKSEIFDDQFSVERPDGSNFTLKIRSTKLEDSAMYFCASSEVIRGDQPQHFGDGTRLSIL.

The chain joins TRBV20-1 to TRBJ2-4; TRBD1 matches 8 bases. V shed 6 bases and J 4 bases; nucleotides not matched to a gene: 11. The CDR3 spans 15 residues. Per germline, CDR1 DFQATT and CDR2 SNEGSKA (reference sequence). The CDR3 nucleotides are TGCAGTGCCGATACCACCGGGACAGGAAAAAACATTCAGTACTTC. It codes for CSADTTGTGKNIQYF.

This clonotype was picked up a small number of times. The chain links TRBV7-9 to TRBJ2-1; no clear D gene. The CDR3 spans 15 residues. From germline, CDR1 is SEHNR and CDR2 FQNEAQ (reference sequence). V was pared by 3 bases and J by 4 bases, with 13 bases between. The CDR3 sequence: CASSFIAKQYNEQFF. CDR3 nucleotides: TGTGCCAGCAGCTTCATCGCAAAACAGTACAATGAGCAGTTCTTC.